Presented here are 19 T cell receptor beta chains from one specimen sequenced in a study of shared clonotypes between healthy human individuals. Profiling relied on immunoSEQ multiplex PCR, and the TCRdb table lists in-frame clones only, not all of them. The sample contains approximately 500,000 clones, about four fifths of which appear only once. Sequencing was performed on PBMCs. The receptors derive from a woman between 40 and 55 years old in good health. Some clones in this sample may be carry-over from other donors' samples.

The V gene is TRBV4-3, the J gene TRBJ2-3; no clear D gene. The length of the CDR3 is 19 residues. Germline-derived CDR1 and CDR2 are LGHNA and YSLEER. V was cut by 4 bases and J by 0 bases, with 23 bases left in between. The CDR3 is CASSRDTILGYYSTDTQYF. DNA for the CDR3: TGCGCCAGCAGCCGAGACACGATCTTAGGCTACTATAGCACAGATACGCAGTATTTT.

The V call is TRBV11-3, the J call TRBJ2-2; no firm D call. V shed 1 base and J shed 0 bases, with 6 bases lying between them. The CDR3 consists of 15 residues. Germline V gene data show CDR1 as SGHNT and CDR2 as YENEEA. CDR3 in amino acids: CASSLGLANTGELFF. CDR3 sequence (DNA): TGTGCCAGCAGCTTAGGCCTAGCGAACACCGGGGAGCTGTTTTTT.

This chain joins TRBV5-1 and TRBJ2-7; D unresolved. The V end lost 0 bases, the J end lost 1 base, and 8 bases lay between the germline ends. CDR3 length: 14 amino acids. Per germline, CDR1 SGHRS and CDR2 YFSETQ. This CDR3 is CASSLDGPSYEQYF. In nucleotides, the CDR3 is TGCGCCAGCAGCTTGGACGGACCTTCCTACGAGCAGTACTTC.

The chain is built from TRBV7-8 and TRBJ2-1, with 8 bases identical to TRBD2. CDR1 is SGHVS, CDR2 FQNEAQ, per germline. This CDR3 is 16 amino acids long. The V gene end was trimmed by 5 bases and the J gene end by 8 bases; junction bases not matched to a gene: 14. The CDR3 DNA follows: TGTGCCAGCAGCCCTTACGGGAGCGGGAGTATCTATGAGCAGTTCTTC. The encoded protein is CASSPYGSGSIYEQFF.

This CDR3 is CATSRTSGTYNEQFF. The CDR3, as DNA: TGTGCCACCAGCAGGACTAGCGGGACCTACAATGAGCAGTTCTTC. The chain joins TRBV15 to TRBJ2-1, with TRBD2 identical over 11 bases. Germline V lookup: CDR1 LNHNV, CDR2 YYDKDF (reference sequence). V shed 3 bases and J 2 bases; nucleotides not matched to a gene: 0. The CDR3 covers 15 residues. Complete variable domain (other parts from reference TRBV15 and TRBJ2-1): DAMVIQNPRYQVTQFGKPVTLSCSQTLNHNVMYWYQQKSSQAPKLLFHYYDKDFNNEADTPDNFQSRRPNTSFCFLDIRSPGLGDTAMYLCATSRTSGTYNEQFFGPGTRLTVL.

The chain joins TRBV27 to TRBJ1-2; tentative D call: TRBD1 (5 bases). V dropped 3 bases and J dropped 7 bases, with 15 bases sitting between them. CDR3 length: 14 residues. The germline gives CDR1 MNHEY, CDR2 SMNVEV (reference sequence). CDR3 loop: CASSFGSGSGGYTF. CDR3 DNA sequence: TGTGCCAGCAGTTTTGGGTCAGGGAGTGGTGGCTACACCTTC.

The V gene is TRBV6-5, the J gene TRBJ1-1; no reliable D call. Germline CDR1 MNHEY, CDR2 SVGAGI. Trimming stripped 6 bases from V and 0 bases from J, with 8 bases between. The length of the CDR3 is 13 residues. The DNA of the CDR3 is TGTGCCAGCAGAGTGTATATGAACACTGAAGCTTTCTTT. Translation gives CASRVYMNTEAFF.

The chain joins TRBV5-1 to TRBJ2-7; 10 bases match TRBD2. The V segment lost 4 bases and the J segment 3 bases; nucleotides outside the gene matches: 4. This CDR3 comprises 14 residues. Germline V CDR1 and CDR2: SGHRS, YFSETQ. The CDR3 DNA follows: TGCGCCAGCAGCAGCACTAGCGGGGACTACGAGCAGTACTTC. As protein: CASSSTSGDYEQYF.

The chain couples TRBV7-9 to TRBJ2-7; weak D call: TRBD1 (5 bases). Trimming took off 5 bases at V and 0 bases at J, with 17 bases between the two ends. The CDR3 totals 16 residues. Germline V gene sequence: CDR1 SEHNR, CDR2 FQNEAQ (reference sequence). Here the CDR3 DNA reads TGTGCCAGCAGCCAAGACATGGGTGACAGCTCCTACGAGCAGTACTTC. Amino acids: CASSQDMGDSSYEQYF.

This clone was found a few times. V is TRBV28 and J is TRBJ1-1; a possible D gene is TRBD1 (6 bases). The CDR3 is made up of 12 amino acids. Germline lookup yields CDR1 MDHEN and CDR2 SYDVKM. V dropped 2 bases and J dropped 12 bases, with 13 bases sitting between them. CDR3 sequence (DNA): TGTGCCAGCAGTTTAGTACAGGGAGAACCTTTCTTT. It encodes CASSLVQGEPFF.

The rearrangement uses TRBV6-1 and TRBJ1-1; the D is unclear. The CDR3 loop spans 14 amino acids. Per germline, CDR1 MNHNS and CDR2 SASEGT. The germline V and J ends were trimmed by 6 bases and 4 bases, with 15 bases remaining between them. The CDR3 reads CASRKFTGFTEAFF. The CDR3 nucleotides are TGTGCCAGCAGAAAGTTTACCGGGTTCACTGAAGCTTTCTTT.

In this sample, this clone turned up a few times. The V and J genes are TRBV11-2 and TRBJ2-5; possibly TRBD2 for D (6 bases). The CDR3 length is 14 residues. From germline, CDR1 is SGHAT and CDR2 FQNNGV. Trimming took off 0 bases at V and 3 bases at J, with 8 bases between the two ends. This chain's CDR3 is CASSLERGKETQYF. The CDR3 DNA reads TGTGCCAGCAGCTTAGAGCGGGGTAAAGAGACCCAGTACTTC.

This clone has just one count. The rearrangement joins TRBV28 to TRBJ1-2; D not resolved. CDR3 length equals 12 residues. CDR1 MDHEN and CDR2 SYDVKM come from the germline V gene. CDR3 protein: CAAGNVNYGYTF. CDR3 DNA sequence: TGTGCAGCGGGCAATGTTAACTATGGCTACACCTTC.

The CDR3 DNA follows: TGTGCCAGCAGCTTAGGCGCAGGCACAGATACGCAGTATTTT. It is translated as CASSLGAGTDTQYF. The rearrangement links TRBV7-2 to TRBJ2-3; D is undetermined. Trimming shortened V by 1 base and J by 1 base, and 6 bases separated the two germline ends. The CDR3 totals 14 residues. Germline V gene lookup returns CDR1 SGHTA and CDR2 FQGNSA.

The J gene is TRBJ2-1, the V gene TRBV11-2; D is possibly TRBD2 (6 bases). The CDR3 length is 14 residues. Germline V gene lookup returns CDR1 SGHAT and CDR2 FQNNGV. The V and J ends lost 3 bases and 2 bases respectively, with 8 bases between them. In DNA form, the CDR3 reads TGTGCCAGCAGCTTTGGAGGGACCTACAATGAGCAGTTCTTC. This encodes CASSFGGTYNEQFF.

With regard to this clone: Additional DNA sequences in this sample encode the identical CDR3. The V and J genes are TRBV7-9 and TRBJ1-2, with D maybe TRBD1 (5 bases). V lost 5 bases to trimming and J lost 6 bases, with 10 bases between them. Germline V lookup: CDR1 SEHNR, CDR2 FQNEAQ (reference sequence). The CDR3 loop spans 12 amino acids. The CDR3 loop reads CASSPTGDGYTF. CDR3 sequence (DNA): TGTGCCAGCAGCCCAACGGGGGATGGCTACACCTTC.

V is TRBV11-2 and J is TRBJ1-2; no clear D. CDR1 and CDR2 (germline): SGHAT, FQNNGV. V was cut by 5 bases and J by 5 bases, with 18 bases left in between. The CDR3 is 15 residues long. CDR3 amino acids: CASSQRFQRWYGYTF. As DNA, the CDR3 is TGTGCCAGCAGCCAGAGGTTCCAGCGCTGGTATGGCTACACCTTC.

The V gene is TRBV6-6, the J gene TRBJ2-3; D is perhaps TRBD2 (6 bases). The CDR3 contains 15 residues. Germline V gene lookup returns CDR1 MNHNY and CDR2 SVGAGI (reference sequence). Trimming took 4 bases from V and 1 from J, leaving 12 bases between them. The CDR3 sequence: CASSSGGLGTDTQYF. The CDR3 DNA sequence: TGTGCCAGCAGTTCCGGGGGTTTGGGCACAGATACGCAGTATTTT.

The chain carries TRBV5-4 and TRBJ2-3; tentatively, D is TRBD1 (6 bases). The CDR3 is made up of 13 amino acids. The germline CDR1 and CDR2 sequences are SGHNT and YYREEE (reference sequence). Trimming left V 5 bases short and J 2 bases short, with 9 bases between. The CDR3 sequence is CASRGQLTDTQYF. The CDR3 coding sequence is TGTGCCAGCAGGGGACAACTCACAGATACGCAGTATTTT.